This T cell receptor (beta chain) was documented in a study of blood T cell repertoires in COVID-19. In the study overall: Spain, Italy and the United States supplied samples that represented acute and convalescent COVID-19.

In the study's own analysis: Amplification from reference gene primers served as the basis for estimated nucleated cell counts. Data came from immunoSEQ multiplex PCR; TCRdb stores just in-frame clones and leaves some out. That table is the source of V, J and clone size, and D and trimming were worked out from the DNA. This sample has hundreds of thousands of clones, with about 89% found just once. Germline CDR1 MNHEY, CDR2 SVGAGI. Trimming cost V 6 bases and J 2 bases, with 14 bases left between them. This CDR3 is 15 amino acids long. This clone was seen a handful of times. Source material: peripheral blood. The clonotype was recovered from a woman aged 55-69 years who had recovered from COVID-19. The chain employs TRBV6-5 and TRBJ1-3, with a tentative D call TRBD1 (6 bases). The CDR3 DNA sequence: TGTGCCAGCAGGGGATCCAGGGGAGCTGGAAACACCATATATTTT. This codes for CASRGSRGAGNTIYF.